This TCR beta chain stems from a study of OX40 agonist ivuxolimab in advanced cancers. Study-wide context: Age averaged approximately 60 years (range about 20 to 79), and 70% to 85% were male. Enrollees could have had prior anti-PD-1, anti-PD-L1 or anti-CTLA-4 therapy, which more than 30% had received.

With regard to this clone: What it recognizes is unknown.

Data came from immunoSEQ multiplex PCR; TCRdb stores just in-frame clones and leaves some out. The sample has 45,000 to 65,000 clones; about four fifths are singletons. The study's findings and limits: Relative to CD4+, CD8+ T cells held more expanded clones on average.

The V and J ends lost 5 bases and 5 bases respectively, with 12 bases between them. CDR3 size: 13 residues. Germline CDR1 and CDR2: SGHAT and FQNNGV. This specimen was CD4+ or CD8+ T cells sorted from blood, taken in a trial of the OX40 agonist ivuxolimab. The clonotype was recovered from an adult with an advanced solid tumor such as melanoma, head and neck, liver or kidney cancer. This chain connects TRBV11-2 to TRBJ1-2; possible D gene TRBD1, 5 bases. The CDR3 DNA follows: TGTGCCAGCAGCCGACAGCCGGATTATGGCTACACCTTC. Protein sequence: CASSRQPDYGYTF.